This is a list of T cell receptor beta chains from one sample in a study of CD4 T cells in relation to SARS-CoV-2 and coronaviruses. Antigens for these TCRs are unknown. Here immunoSEQ multiplex PCR was the method, and the copy in TCRdb shows in-frame clones only, minus some. This sample has 25,000 to 30,000 clones, with 73% found just once. The sample consisted of CD4+ T cells from PBMCs, cultured in vitro. The receptors come from a human donor in good health. Both conserved end residues are part of each CDR3. D genes are given only for firm matches. Clone size is not always given. Where it is, it says once, few, many or a class for expanded clones.

d_gene,abundance,len,v_gene,j_gene,CDR3nt,CDR3aa
TRBD1,.,15,TRBV5-4,TRBJ2-1,TGTGCCAGCAGCTTGGCGGGACAGCCCTACAATGAGCAGTTCTTC,CASSLAGQPYNEQFF
TRBD2,.,19,TRBV7-2,TRBJ2-7,TGTGCCAGCACCCCACACCCTCGGACTAGCGGGAGGTTCTCCTACGAGCAGTACTTC,CASTPHPRTSGRFSYEQYF
TRBD1,few,14,TRBV7-2,TRBJ2-7,TGTGCCAGCAGCTTAAGACAGGGCCTCTACGAGCAGTACTTC,CASSLRQGLYEQYF
.,.,14,TRBV5-1,TRBJ2-7,TGCGCCAGCAGCTTGGAGGGTGGTTTTTACGAGCAGTACTTC,CASSLEGGFYEQYF
.,.,15,TRBV18,TRBJ2-5,TGTGCCAGCTCACCCTTGGGGGATGAAGGAGAGACCCAGTACTTC,CASSPLGDEGETQYF
.,.,16,TRBV5-1,TRBJ2-5,TGCGCCAGCAGCTTTAGTATCGGCCAGGTCCAAGAGACCCAGTACTTC,CASSFSIGQVQETQYF
TRBD1,.,15,TRBV6-5,TRBJ1-6,TGTGCCAGCAGGGAGGGGACAGGAGTTCGGTCACCCCTCCACTTT,CASREGTGVRSPLHF
TRBD1,.,14,TRBV5-4,TRBJ2-7,TGTGCCAGCAGCTTGGACAGGGGTAGCAACGAGCAGTACTTC,CASSLDRGSNEQYF
TRBD2,once,14,TRBV9,TRBJ2-5,TGTGCCAGCAGCGTGGCCGGGGGGGGAGAGACCCAGTACTTC,CASSVAGGGETQYF
TRBD1,.,14,TRBV27,TRBJ2-3,TGTGCCAGCAGTTTGGACAGGGGAACAGATACGCAGTATTTT,CASSLDRGTDTQYF
TRBD1,few,15,TRBV7-2,TRBJ1-2,TGTGCCAGCAGCCCGAACGGACAGGGGGTAGGTGGCTACACCTTC,CASSPNGQGVGGYTF
.,.,14,TRBV11-2,TRBJ2-2,TGTGCCAGCAGCTTAGATTTTAGCTCCGGGGAGCTGTTTTTT,CASSLDFSSGELFF
TRBD2,.,15,TRBV2,TRBJ2-7,TGTGCCAGCAGTAATCGACTAGCGGGAGAAAGCGAGCAGTACTTC,CASSNRLAGESEQYF
.,.,15,TRBV9,TRBJ1-3,TGTGCCAGCAGCGTAGCTATACAGACTGGAAACACCATATATTTT,CASSVAIQTGNTIYF
.,.,15,TRBV6-6,TRBJ2-6,TGTGCCAGCAGTACTGGTCTCTCTGGGGCCAACGTCCTGACTTTC,CASSTGLSGANVLTF
.,.,14,TRBV4-1,TRBJ2-7,TGCGCCAGCAGCCAGCCTCAGGGGACACGCGAGCAGTACTTC,CASSQPQGTREQYF
TRBD1,.,14,TRBV9,TRBJ2-1,TGTGCCAGCAGCGTTGGGACAGGTTTCAATGAGCAGTTCTTC,CASSVGTGFNEQFF
.,few,19,TRBV7-3,TRBJ2-2,TGTGCCAGCAGCCGAGCCCCCCTTTCGGGCGATCGGGGCACCGGGGAGCTGTTTTTT,CASSRAPLSGDRGTGELFF
TRBD2,.,15,TRBV7-2,TRBJ2-2,TGTGCCAGCAGCCCCCAGCGGGGGGACACCGGGGAGCTGTTTTTT,CASSPQRGDTGELFF
TRBD1,few,17,TRBV6-1,TRBJ1-2,TGTGCCAGCAGTGACCCCGGGACAGGGAAAAATTGGCATGGCTACACCTTC,CASSDPGTGKNWHGYTF
.,.,14,TRBV2,TRBJ2-5,TGTGCCAGCAGTTCAACAGGAGGCCGAGAGACCCAGTACTTC,CASSSTGGRETQYF
.,.,16,TRBV5-4,TRBJ2-3,TGTGCCAGCAGCTTCCAGACAGGCCGGTCCACAGATACGCAGTATTTT,CASSFQTGRSTDTQYF
.,.,15,TRBV11-2,TRBJ2-1,TGTGCCAGCAGCCCCCGCCCCAGCCAGGGCAATGAGCAGTTCTTC,CASSPRPSQGNEQFF
.,.,16,TRBV4-3,TRBJ2-3,TGCGCCAGCAGCCAAGATCAAGACTTCAACACAGATACGCAGTATTTT,CASSQDQDFNTDTQYF
TRBD1,.,14,TRBV20-1,TRBJ2-3,TGCAGTGCTAGTTGGGCGACAGGGCCAGATACGCAGTATTTT,CSASWATGPDTQYF
.,.,16,TRBV30,TRBJ2-7,TGTGCCTGGACCAGAGATACAGCACTCCCCACCCACGAGCAGTACTTC,CAWTRDTALPTHEQYF
.,.,15,TRBV5-4,TRBJ1-6,TGTGCCAGCAGCTTTTCCCCGGACAGTTTTTCACCCCTCCACTTT,CASSFSPDSFSPLHF
TRBD2,once,16,TRBV7-2,TRBJ2-3,TGTGCCAGCAGCAGACTAGCGGGGGAGAGGACAGATACGCAGTATTTT,CASSRLAGERTDTQYF
.,.,16,TRBV7-2,TRBJ2-1,TGTGCCAGCAGCTTACTCAGCGGGCCCTCCTACAATGAGCAGTTCTTC,CASSLLSGPSYNEQFF
.,once,14,TRBV6-5,TRBJ2-2,TGTGCCAGCATGAAGGTCGGTAACACCGGGGAGCTGTTTTTT,CASMKVGNTGELFF
.,.,16,TRBV6-5,TRBJ1-2,TGTGCCAGCAGTTACTCGAGGGGTACGGGAATTAATGGCTACACCTTC,CASSYSRGTGINGYTF
.,few,13,TRBV4-1,TRBJ2-5,TGCGCCAGCAGCCTATTAATGGGGGAGACCCAGTACTTC,CASSLLMGETQYF
TRBD2,.,14,TRBV6-6,TRBJ2-5,TGTGCCAGCGCCCGGACTAGCGGACAAGAGACCCAGTACTTC,CASARTSGQETQYF
TRBD2,once,17,TRBV7-2,TRBJ2-7,TGTGCCAGCAGCTTAGGTAGTCTAGCGGGAGGGGCCTACGAGCAGTACTTC,CASSLGSLAGGAYEQYF
TRBD2,few,15,TRBV19,TRBJ2-3,TGTGCCAGTACCAGACTAGCGGGAGAATCAGATACGCAGTATTTT,CASTRLAGESDTQYF
.,.,14,TRBV6-5,TRBJ2-3,TGTGCCAGCAGTTATGGGGGTTCCACAGATACGCAGTATTTT,CASSYGGSTDTQYF